Following are 12 T cell receptor beta chains from one sample sequenced in a study of blood T cell repertoires in COVID-19 (dated by TCRdb to 2020 to 2021). Libraries came from the immunoSEQ multiplex PCR assay. The clones in this table, taken by TCRdb from immuneACCESS, are in-frame only. Not every clone is retained; where verified, under half of the shortfall comes from an unresolved V gene, and the cause of the rest is unknown. The sample profile shows roughly 150,000 clones; approximately 91% of them were found once. Approximately 4.6% of the sample goes to the ten largest clones. Sequenced input: peripheral blood. These receptors all come from a man younger than 35 with COVID-19, enrolled during active disease.

This sequence joins TRBV7-6 and TRBJ1-1; D is unclear. The ends were cut back, 1 base at V and 4 bases at J, with 10 bases in the middle. Germline V gene sequence: CDR1 SGHVS, CDR2 FNYEAQ. The CDR3 extends over 14 amino acids. As DNA, the CDR3 is TGTGCCAGCAGCTTAGGCGGTGGACTCACTGAAGCTTTCTTT. Its translation: CASSLGGGLTEAFF. Full variable domain (outside the CDR3, taken from reference TRBV7-6 and TRBJ1-1): GAGVSQSPRYKVTKRGQDVALRCDPISGHVSLYWYRQALGQGPEFLTYFNYEAQQDKSGLPNDRFSAERPEGSISTLTIQRTEQRDSAMYRCASSLGGGLTEAFFGQGTRLTVV.

The gene calls are TRBV28 and TRBJ2-1; 9 bases align to TRBD1. From germline, CDR1 is MDHEN and CDR2 SYDVKM. The CDR3 covers 13 residues. V was clipped by 5 bases and J by 14 bases; unmatched bases: 10. CDR3 nucleotides: TGTGCCAGCAGTCCCCCGGACAGGGGCCGGGAGTTCTTC. Its translation: CASSPPDRGREFF. Full variable domain (outside the CDR3, taken from reference TRBV28 and TRBJ2-1): DVKVTQSSRYLVKRTGEKVFLECVQDMDHENMFWYRQDPGLGLRLIYFSYDVKMKEKGDIPEGYSVSREKKERFSLILESASTNQTSMYLCASSPPDRGREFFGPGTRLTVL.

The chain has TRBV9 and TRBJ2-2, with D unclear. Germline-derived CDR1 and CDR2 are SGDLS and YYNGEE. CDR3 size: 16 residues. The ends were cut back, 1 base at V and 4 bases at J, with 14 bases in the middle. CDR3 nucleotides: TGTGCCAGCAGCGTAAATCCGCAACCAGGCACCGGGGAGCTGTTTTTT. It encodes CASSVNPQPGTGELFF.

The CDR3: CASSEQSYNEQFF. The CDR3 region has the DNA TGTGCCAGCAGTGAACAGTCCTACAATGAGCAGTTCTTC. The chain combines TRBV25-1 with TRBJ2-1, with D uncertain. Trimming left V 2 bases short and J 1 base short, with 3 bases between. There are 13 residues in the CDR3. The germline CDR1 and CDR2 sequences are MGHDK and SYGVNS.

V and J are TRBV7-9 and TRBJ1-1; the D is unclear. The CDR3 is 15 residues long. Germline V gene sequence: CDR1 SEHNR, CDR2 FQNEAQ (reference sequence). The ends were cut back, 4 bases at V and 1 base at J, with 13 bases in the middle. The CDR3 nucleotides read TGTGCCAGCAGCTATCCGGGAGGCTGGAACACTGAAGCTTTCTTT. Protein product: CASSYPGGWNTEAFF. Full variable domain (rest looked up from reference TRBV7-9 and TRBJ1-1): DTGVSQNPRHKITKRGQNVTFRCDPISEHNRLYWYRQTLGQGPEFLTYFQNEAQLEKSRLLSDRFSAERPKGSFSTLEIQRTEQGDSAMYLCASSYPGGWNTEAFFGQGTRLTVV.

This chain joins TRBV7-2 and TRBJ1-1; 9 nucleotides line up with TRBD1. V lost 5 bases, J lost 10 bases, and 8 bases stayed unmatched. CDR3 length equals 13 residues. CDR1 is SGHTA, CDR2 FQGNSA, per germline. The CDR3 DNA sequence: TGTGCCAGCAGCCTTGGACAGGGGAGGGGAGCTTTCTTT. Amino acids: CASSLGQGRGAFF.

V gene TRBV15 combines with J gene TRBJ2-3; 12 bases are shared with TRBD1. The CDR3 spans 18 residues. Looked up from germline, CDR1 is LNHNV and CDR2 is YYDKDF (reference sequence). The ends lost 1 base at V and 1 base at J; junction bases unmatched: 6. CDR3 amino acids: CATSRGDGTGGGTDTQYF. CDR3 in DNA: TGTGCCACCAGCAGAGGTGATGGGACAGGGGGCGGCACAGATACGCAGTATTTT.

The gene calls are TRBV4-1 and TRBJ1-1; D unresolved. Trimming removed 1 base from V and 7 bases from J, with 10 bases in between. The CDR3 length is 13 residues. Per germline, CDR1 MGHRA and CDR2 YSYEKL. Here the CDR3 DNA reads TGCGCCAGCAGCCAAGCTAGGTCGGGTGAAGCTTTCTTT. Translating gives CASSQARSGEAFF.

This rearrangement joins TRBV7-9 to TRBJ1-1; unclear D gene. Germline values: CDR1 SEHNR, CDR2 FQNEAQ (reference sequence). The CDR3 has 13 amino acids. Trimming stripped 5 bases from V and 0 bases from J, with 7 bases between. The CDR3 region is CASSPYLNTEAFF. Written as DNA, the CDR3 is TGTGCCAGCAGCCCCTACCTGAACACTGAAGCTTTCTTT.

This chain joins TRBV11-3 and TRBJ2-1; no reliable D call. The CDR3 length is 13 residues. Trimming removed 0 bases at V and 7 bases at J, with 7 bases between. From germline, CDR1 is SGHNT and CDR2 YENEEA. This CDR3 is CASSLDRLNEQFF. The CDR3 coding sequence is TGTGCCAGCAGCTTAGATCGGTTGAATGAGCAGTTCTTC.

V is TRBV6-5 and J is TRBJ2-7; D might be TRBD1 (6 bases). CDR1 is MNHEY, CDR2 SVGAGI, per germline. The CDR3 loop spans 14 amino acids. V shed 6 bases and J shed 2 bases, with 14 bases lying between them. The CDR3 sequence is CASRGWDITYEQYF. The CDR3 DNA reads TGTGCCAGCAGGGGTTGGGACATTACCTACGAGCAGTACTTC.

The chain recombines TRBV3-1 (or the pseudogene TRBV3-2) with TRBJ1-1; the D gene is possibly TRBD1 (5 bases). CDR3 length: 16 amino acids. The germline V and J ends were trimmed by 0 bases and 7 bases, with 18 bases remaining between them. The germline V gene has CDR1 LGHDT and CDR2 YNNKEL (reference sequence). The CDR3 is CASSQDPGGRYGEAFF. The CDR3 DNA sequence: TGTGCCAGCAGCCAAGATCCCGGGGGGAGGTACGGTGAAGCTTTCTTT.